The entry that follows covers one T cell receptor (beta chain) sequence. This specimen belongs to a study of T-cell memory formation after mild COVID-19. TCRdb reprocessed the 5' RACE reads with MiXCR, giving one entry per CDR3 protein. The sample holds roughly 340,000 distinct CDR3 sequences, more than 20% seen once. Trimming removed 4 bases at V and 5 bases at J, with 12 bases between. Germline V lookup: CDR1 SGHRS, CDR2 YFSETQ. This CDR3 is 13 amino acids long. V gene TRBV5-1 combines with J gene TRBJ2-5; D call uncertain. Source material: PBMCs or a T cell subset sorted from them (not recorded which). The origin of this receptor is a man between 18 and 29 years old who had mild COVID-19 (a few samples of this study predate the infection). Cell type and time point are not known. The CDR3 coding sequence is TGCGCCAGCAGCCCAGGACCAGAGGAGACCCAGTACTTC. This codes for CASSPGPEETQYF.